The present T cell receptor beta chain was sequenced within a study of blood T cell repertoires in COVID-19. Study overall: Material from acute and convalescent COVID-19 was sourced from the United States, Italy and Spain. The cDNA or gDNA used as material had been derived from T cells, B-cell-depleted T cells, or PBMCs.

V lost 3 bases, J lost 10 bases, and 7 bases stayed unmatched. The CDR3 is 15 residues long. Germline assignment: CDR1 SGHTA and CDR2 FQGNSA. Authors' data handling: Counts of nucleated cells, estimated from reference gene primer amplification, were obtained. Some clones are missing from TCRdb's copy, which holds only in-frame ones; the method was immunoSEQ multiplex PCR. V, J and clone size derive from that table, while D and trimming were established from the DNA sequence. The table records approximately 190,000 clones, 82% of them present only once. This clonotype was obtained from a human donor with acute or convalescent COVID-19. The donor label of this sample is uncertain. The rearrangement joins TRBV7-2 to TRBJ1-6; 9 bases match TRBD1. Sequencing was performed on peripheral blood. CDR3 nucleotides: TGTGCCAGCAGCTTGGGGACAGGGAGTAGCTCACCCCTCCACTTT. Its translation is CASSLGTGSSSPLHF.